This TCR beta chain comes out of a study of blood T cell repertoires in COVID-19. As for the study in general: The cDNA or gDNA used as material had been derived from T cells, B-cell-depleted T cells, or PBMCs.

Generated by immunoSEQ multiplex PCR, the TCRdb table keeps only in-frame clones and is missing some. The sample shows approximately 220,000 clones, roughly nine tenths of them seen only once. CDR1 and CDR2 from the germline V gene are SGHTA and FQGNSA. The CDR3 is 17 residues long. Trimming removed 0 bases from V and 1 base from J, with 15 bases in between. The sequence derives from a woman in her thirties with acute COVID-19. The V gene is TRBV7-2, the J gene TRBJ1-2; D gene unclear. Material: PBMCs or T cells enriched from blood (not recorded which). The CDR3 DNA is TGTGCCAGCAGCTTAGCGGCTGGAGGGATTAATAACTATGGCTACACCTTC. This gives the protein CASSLAAGGINNYGYTF.